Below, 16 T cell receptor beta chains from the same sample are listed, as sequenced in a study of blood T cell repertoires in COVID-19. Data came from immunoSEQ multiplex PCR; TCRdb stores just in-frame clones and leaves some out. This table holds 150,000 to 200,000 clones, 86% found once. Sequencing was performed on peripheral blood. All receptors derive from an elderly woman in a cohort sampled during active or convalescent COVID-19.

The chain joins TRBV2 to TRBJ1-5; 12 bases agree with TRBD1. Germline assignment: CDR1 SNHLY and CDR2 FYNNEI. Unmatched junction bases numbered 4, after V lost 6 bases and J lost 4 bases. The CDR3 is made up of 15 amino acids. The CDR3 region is CASRGDRGPNQPQHF. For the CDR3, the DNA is TGTGCCAGCAGGGGGGACAGGGGGCCGAATCAGCCCCAGCATTTT.

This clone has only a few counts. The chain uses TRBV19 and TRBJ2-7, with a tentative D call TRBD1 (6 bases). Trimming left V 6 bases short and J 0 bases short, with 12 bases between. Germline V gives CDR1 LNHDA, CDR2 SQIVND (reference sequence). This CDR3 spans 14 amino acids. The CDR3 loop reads CASRARDNSYEQYV. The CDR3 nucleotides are TGTGCCAGTAGGGCCAGGGACAACTCCTACGAGCAGTACGTC.

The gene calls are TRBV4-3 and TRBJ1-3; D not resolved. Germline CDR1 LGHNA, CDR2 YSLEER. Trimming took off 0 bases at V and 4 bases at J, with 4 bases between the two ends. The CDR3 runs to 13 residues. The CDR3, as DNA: TGCGCCAGCAGCCAAGATCAGGGAAACACCATATATTTT. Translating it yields CASSQDQGNTIYF.

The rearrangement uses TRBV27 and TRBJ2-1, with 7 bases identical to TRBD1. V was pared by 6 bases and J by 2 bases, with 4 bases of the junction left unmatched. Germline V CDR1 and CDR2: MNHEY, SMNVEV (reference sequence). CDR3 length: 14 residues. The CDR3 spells CASRYRGPYNEQFF. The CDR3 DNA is TGTGCCAGCAGGTACAGGGGACCCTACAATGAGCAGTTCTTC.

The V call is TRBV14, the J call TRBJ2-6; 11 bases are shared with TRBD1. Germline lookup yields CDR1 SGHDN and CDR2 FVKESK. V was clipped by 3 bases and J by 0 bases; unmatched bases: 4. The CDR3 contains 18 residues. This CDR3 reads CASSHLGQGVSGANVLTF. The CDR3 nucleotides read TGTGCCAGCAGCCACCTGGGACAGGGGGTCTCTGGGGCCAACGTCCTGACTTTC.

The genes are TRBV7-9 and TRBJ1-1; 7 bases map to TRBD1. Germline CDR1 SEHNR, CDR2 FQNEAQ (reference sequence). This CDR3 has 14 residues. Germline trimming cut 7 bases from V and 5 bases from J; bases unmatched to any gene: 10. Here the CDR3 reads CASTQLQGRTEAFF. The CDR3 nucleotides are TGTGCCAGCACCCAACTACAGGGGCGGACTGAAGCTTTCTTT.

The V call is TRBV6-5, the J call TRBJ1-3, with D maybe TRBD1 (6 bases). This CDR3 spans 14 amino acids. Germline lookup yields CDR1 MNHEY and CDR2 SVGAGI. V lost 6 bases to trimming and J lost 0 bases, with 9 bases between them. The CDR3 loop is CASRRDNSGNTIYF. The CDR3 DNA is TGTGCCAGCAGACGGGACAACTCTGGAAACACCATATATTTT.

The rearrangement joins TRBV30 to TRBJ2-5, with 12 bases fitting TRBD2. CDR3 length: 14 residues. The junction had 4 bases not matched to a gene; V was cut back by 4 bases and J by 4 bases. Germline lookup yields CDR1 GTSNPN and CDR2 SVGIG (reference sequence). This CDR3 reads CAWISTSGGETQYF. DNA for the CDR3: TGTGCCTGGATCTCGACTAGCGGGGGAGAGACCCAGTACTTC.

The CDR3 DNA is TGTGCCACCCAAGACCATTTAGGGGCATTGAATGAGCAGTTCTTC. It encodes CATQDHLGALNEQFF. The J gene is TRBJ2-1, the V gene TRBV24-1; possible D gene TRBD1, 5 bases. V was pared by 9 bases and J by 7 bases, with 21 bases between. The germline CDR1 and CDR2 sequences are KGHDR and SFDVKD. The CDR3 runs 15 residues.

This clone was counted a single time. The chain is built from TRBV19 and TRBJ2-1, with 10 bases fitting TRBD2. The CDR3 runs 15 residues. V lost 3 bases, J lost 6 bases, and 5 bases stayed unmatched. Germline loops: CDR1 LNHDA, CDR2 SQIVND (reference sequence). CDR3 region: CASSITASGGNEQFF. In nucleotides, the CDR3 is TGTGCCAGTAGTATTACGGCTAGCGGGGGCAATGAGCAGTTCTTC.

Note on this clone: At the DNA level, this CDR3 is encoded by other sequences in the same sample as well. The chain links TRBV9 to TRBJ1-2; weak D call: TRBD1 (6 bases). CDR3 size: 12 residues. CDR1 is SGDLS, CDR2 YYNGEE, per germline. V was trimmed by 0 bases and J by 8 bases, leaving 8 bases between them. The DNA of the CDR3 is TGTGCCAGCAGCGTAGTCAGGGGAGGCTACACCTTC. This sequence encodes CASSVVRGGYTF. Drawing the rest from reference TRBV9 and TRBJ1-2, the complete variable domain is DSGVTQTPKHLITATGQRVTLRCSPRSGDLSVYWYQQSLDQGLQFLIQYYNGEERAKGNILERFSAQQFPDLHSELNLSSLELGDSALYFCASSVVRGGYTFGSGTRLTVV.

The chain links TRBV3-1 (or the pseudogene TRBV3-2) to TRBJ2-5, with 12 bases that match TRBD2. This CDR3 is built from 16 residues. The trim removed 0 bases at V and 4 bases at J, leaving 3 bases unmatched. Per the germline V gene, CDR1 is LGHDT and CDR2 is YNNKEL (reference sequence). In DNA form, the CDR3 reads TGTGCCAGCAGCCAAGAAATGGGACTAGCGGGAGAGACCCAGTACTTC. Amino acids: CASSQEMGLAGETQYF.

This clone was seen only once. The CDR3 sequence: CASSLEGRGEQFF. The DNA of the CDR3 is TGTGCCAGCAGCTTAGAAGGTCGGGGTGAGCAGTTCTTC. The chain joins TRBV7-2 to TRBJ2-1, with D perhaps TRBD2 (5 bases). V lost 1 base to trimming and J lost 9 bases, with 10 bases between them. From germline, CDR1 is SGHTA and CDR2 FQGNSA. CDR3 length: 13 amino acids.

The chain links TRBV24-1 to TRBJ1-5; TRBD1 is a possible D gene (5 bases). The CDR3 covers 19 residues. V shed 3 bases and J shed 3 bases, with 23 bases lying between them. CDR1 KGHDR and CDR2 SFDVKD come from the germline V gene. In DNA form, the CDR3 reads TGTGCCACCAGTGATCGTTACGTACGCGGGGCAGGGACCAATCAGCCCCAGCATTTT. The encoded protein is CATSDRYVRGAGTNQPQHF.

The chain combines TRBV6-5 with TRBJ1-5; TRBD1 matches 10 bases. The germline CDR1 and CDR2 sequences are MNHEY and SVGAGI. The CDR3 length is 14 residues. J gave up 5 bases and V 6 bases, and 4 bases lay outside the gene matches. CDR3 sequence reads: CASRTGTGDQPQHF. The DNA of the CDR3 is TGTGCCAGCAGGACCGGGACAGGGGATCAGCCCCAGCATTTT.

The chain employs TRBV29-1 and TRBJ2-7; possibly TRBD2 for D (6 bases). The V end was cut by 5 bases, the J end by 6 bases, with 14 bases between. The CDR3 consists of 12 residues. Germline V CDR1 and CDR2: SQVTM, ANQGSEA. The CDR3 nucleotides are TGCAGCGTTCGCGGGGCCGGTAGCGAGCAGTACTTC. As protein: CSVRGAGSEQYF.